What follows describes a single T cell receptor (beta chain). The source of the sample is a study of control samples from healthy donors and cancer patients. This CDR3 spans 11 amino acids. Germline loops: CDR1 MNHNS, CDR2 SASEGT. Repertoires were generated with immunoSEQ multiplex PCR, while TCRdb's copy carries only in-frame clones and drops some. This sample's table reports roughly 190,000 clones. The gene calls are TRBV6-1 and TRBJ2-5; the D is unclear. Judging by the DNA end, TRBJ2-7 fits better; the J call may be wrong. The TCR comes from a woman in her twenties or thirties in good health. Sequencing input: blood. The CDR3 DNA reads as TGTGCCAGCAGTGAATACTACGAGCAGTACTTC. Amino acid sequence: CASSEYYEQYF.